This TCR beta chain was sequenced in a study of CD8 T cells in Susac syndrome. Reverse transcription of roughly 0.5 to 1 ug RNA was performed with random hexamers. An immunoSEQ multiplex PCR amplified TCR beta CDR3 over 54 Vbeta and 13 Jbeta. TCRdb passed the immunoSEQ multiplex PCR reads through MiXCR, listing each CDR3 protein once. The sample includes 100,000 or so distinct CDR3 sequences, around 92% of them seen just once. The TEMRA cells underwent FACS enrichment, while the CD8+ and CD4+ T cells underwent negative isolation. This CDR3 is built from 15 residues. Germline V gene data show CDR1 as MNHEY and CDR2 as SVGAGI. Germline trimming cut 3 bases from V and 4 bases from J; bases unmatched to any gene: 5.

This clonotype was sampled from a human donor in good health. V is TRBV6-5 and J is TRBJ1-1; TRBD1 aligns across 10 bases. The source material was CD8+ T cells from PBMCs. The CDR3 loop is CASSYWRTGGTEAFF. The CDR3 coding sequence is TGTGCCAGCAGTTATTGGAGGACAGGGGGCACTGAAGCTTTCTTT.